This T cell receptor (beta chain) is from a study of blood T cell repertoires in COVID-19. In the study overall: Sites in the United States, Italy and Spain provided acute and convalescent COVID-19 samples. From T cells, B-cell-depleted T cells, or PBMCs came the material, which was cDNA or gDNA.

As processed by the authors: Nucleated cell number was recorded as an estimate derived from reference gene primer amplification. This table comes from immunoSEQ multiplex PCR, and its TCRdb copy is limited to in-frame clones, with some not included. V and J calls and clone size are those listed in that table; D and trimming were worked out from the DNA. The profile covers over 80,000 clones, with approximately 89% appearing a single time and 15% to 20% taken by the ten largest. Germline CDR1 LNHDA, CDR2 SQIVND (reference sequence). Losses at the gene ends were 4 bases for V and 8 bases for J; bases not matched to a gene: 14. The CDR3 is 17 amino acids.

Material: peripheral blood. The rearrangement links TRBV19 to TRBJ2-1, with 10 bases aligning to TRBD2. The sequence was collected from a human donor in a cohort sampled during active COVID-19. In DNA, the CDR3 is TGTGCCAGTAGTACCGTAATACAAGCGGGAGGGCCAGATGAGCAGTTCTTC. Protein: CASSTVIQAGGPDEQFF.